A selection of T cell receptor beta chains follows, all from one sample in a study of T cells in Graves' hyperthyroidism and ophthalmopathy. TCRdb ran MiXCR on the multiplex PCR reads and lists one entry per CDR3 protein. The sample has 500,000 or so distinct CDR3 sequences; roughly a sixth are singletons. The source material was blood. All receptors come from a woman aged 18-29 years with Graves' ophthalmopathy. Each CDR3 is given with its conserved first and last residue. D genes are given only for firm matches. Expanded clones are given a class, and other clones once, few, many or no size at all.

length	J	D	size	V	DNA	CDR3
16	TRBJ2-6	.	.	TRBV27	TGTGCCAGCAGTAGGACAGTTTCCTCTGGGGCCAACGTCCTGACTTTC	CASSRTVSSGANVLTF
13	TRBJ2-7	.	many	TRBV28	TGTGCCAGCAGTTTAGCTGGCACCTACGAGCAGTACTTC	CASSLAGTYEQYF
12	TRBJ1-1	.	many	TRBV12-3/TRBV12-4	TGTGCCAGCAGTTCAGGGTTAGCTGAAGCTTTCTTT	CASSSGLAEAFF
19	TRBJ2-1	.	.	TRBV7-2	TGTGCCAGCAGCTTAGCCCTTCAGGGGTTACAGGGATCCTACAATGAGCAGTTCTTC	CASSLALQGLQGSYNEQFF
19	TRBJ2-5	TRBD2	few	TRBV20-1	TGCAGTGCTAGAGATTTGGGGGCTAGCGGGGGGGCCGGACTAGAGACCCAGTACTTC	CSARDLGASGGAGLETQYF
14	TRBJ1-2	.	few	TRBV6-1	TGTGCCAGCAGGTCTCCAGGAACGAAAGATGGCTACACCTTC	CASRSPGTKDGYTF
15	TRBJ2-1	TRBD2	many	TRBV27	TGTGCCAGCAGTTCCATAGCGGGTAATAACAATGAGCAGTTCTTC	CASSSIAGNNNEQFF
15	TRBJ1-1	TRBD1	.	TRBV19	TGTGCCAGTAGCCTGACAGGGGGCCGGAACACTGAAGCTTTTTTT	CASSLTGGRNTEAFF
14	TRBJ2-7	TRBD2	many	TRBV5-1	TGCGCCAGCAGCCTGAGCGGGAGAGGGCTCGAGCAGTACTTC	CASSLSGRGLEQYF
14	TRBJ2-7	.	many	TRBV10-2	TGCGCCAGCAGTGAGTCAAGGAGAATGAACGAGCAGTACTTC	CASSESRRMNEQYF
12	TRBJ2-7	.	many	TRBV20-1	TGCAGTGCCCTTAGTGGACGGTACGAGCAGTACTTC	CSALSGRYEQYF
18	TRBJ1-3	.	.	TRBV28	TGTGCCAGCAGTTTGGGAGTTCAGGGCCCGAACTCTGGAAACACCATATATTTT	CASSLGVQGPNSGNTIYF
16	TRBJ2-7	TRBD1	many	TRBV7-8	TGTGCCAGCAGCTCACACGGACAGGGGCCCTCCTACGAGCAGTACTTC	CASSSHGQGPSYEQYF
15	TRBJ2-1	TRBD1	.	TRBV2	TGTGCCAGCAGAGGCCGGGACAGACTCTACAATGAGCAGTTCTTC	CASRGRDRLYNEQFF